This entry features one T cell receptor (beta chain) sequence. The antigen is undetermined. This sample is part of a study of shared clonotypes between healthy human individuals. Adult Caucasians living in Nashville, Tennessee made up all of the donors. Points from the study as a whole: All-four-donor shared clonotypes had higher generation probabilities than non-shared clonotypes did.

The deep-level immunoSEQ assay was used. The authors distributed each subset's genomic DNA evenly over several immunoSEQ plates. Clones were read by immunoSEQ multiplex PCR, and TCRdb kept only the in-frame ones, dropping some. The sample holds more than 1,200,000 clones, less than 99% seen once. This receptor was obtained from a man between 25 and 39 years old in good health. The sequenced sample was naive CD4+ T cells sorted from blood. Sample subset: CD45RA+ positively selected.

CDR3 in amino acids: CSVDYLGRGNEQFF. The CDR3 bases are TGCAGCGTCGACTACCTGGGGCGGGGAAATGAGCAGTTCTTC. The V gene is TRBV29-1, the J gene TRBJ2-1; the D gene is possibly TRBD2 (6 bases). The CDR3 contains 14 residues. The V and J ends lost 6 bases and 7 bases respectively, with 19 bases between them. In germline, CDR1 is SQVTM, CDR2 ANQGSEA.